This T cell receptor (beta chain) was sequenced in a study of blood T cells in healthy people across ages. Notes on the study in general: Across samples, TCR beta diversity tracked strongly with naive T cell percentage. Those diversity estimates obtained from one million T cells were thought to be underestimates.

The second PCR ran about 6 to 12 cycles with a sample-barcoded 5' primer and J-beta primers. MiXCR, applied by TCRdb to the 5' RACE reads, yields one record per CDR3 protein. The table shows 750,000 to 950,000 distinct CDR3 sequences, with roughly 25% occurring only once. A remark on this clonotype: Its specificity is unknown.

These sequences were also reported in another study, on T cells of mothers and their children.

The sample was blood. The receptor was derived from a boy younger than 18 in good health.

CDR3 sequence (DNA): TGCGCCAGCAGCTTGGGGGGGGTCTTCTACAATGAGCAGTTCTTC. As protein: CASSLGGVFYNEQFF. This chain uses TRBV5-1 with TRBJ2-1; D is possibly TRBD2 (6 bases). Germline CDR1 reads SGHRS; CDR2 reads YFSETQ. V shed 0 bases and J shed 3 bases, with 10 bases lying between them. The length of the CDR3 is 15 residues.